One sample yielded the 10 T cell receptor beta chains listed below, sequenced in a study of control samples from healthy donors and cancer patients. Clones were sequenced by immunoSEQ multiplex PCR, and TCRdb holds only the in-frame ones, with some missing. The sample lists 90,000 or so clones; roughly nine tenths were seen once. Sample: blood. The source of these receptors is a woman in her 70s in good health.

The chain couples TRBV7-2 to TRBJ2-2; D possibly matches TRBD1 or TRBD2 (5 bases each). In germline, CDR1 is SGHTA, CDR2 FQGNSA. Trimming stripped 3 bases from V and 13 bases from J, with 18 bases between. The CDR3 is made up of 14 amino acids. CDR3 protein: CASSFKWGRDGLFF. The CDR3 bases are TGTGCCAGCAGCTTTAAATGGGGACGGGACGGGCTGTTTTTT.

The chain is built from TRBV2 and TRBJ1-2; TRBD1 is a possible D gene (6 bases). The germline V gene has CDR1 SNHLY and CDR2 FYNNEI. Trimming stripped 6 bases from V and 5 bases from J, with 13 bases between. The CDR3 covers 13 residues. The CDR3 nucleotides are TGTGCCAGCAGCTCCTCGGACAGTTATGGCTACACCTTC. Translating it yields CASSSSDSYGYTF.

This chain connects TRBV29-1 to TRBJ1-2; 9 nucleotides line up with TRBD1. The V and J ends lost 7 bases and 6 bases, in that order; junction bases with no gene match: 15. Looked up from germline, CDR1 is SQVTM and CDR2 is ANQGSEA. This CDR3 has 15 residues. The CDR3 reads CSADPRDRDLDGYTF. DNA of the CDR3: TGCAGCGCCGACCCCCGGGACAGGGACCTAGATGGCTACACCTTC.

The chain employs TRBV7-8 and TRBJ2-4; tentatively, D is TRBD2 (6 bases). Trimming stripped 5 bases from V and 5 bases from J, with 16 bases between. The CDR3 is 15 amino acids. Germline V gives CDR1 SGHVS, CDR2 FQNEAQ. The CDR3 is CASSRDSLGENIQYF. The CDR3 DNA reads as TGTGCCAGCAGCAGGGACTCCTTGGGTGAAAACATTCAGTACTTC.

The chain joins TRBV5-4 to TRBJ2-5; D is undetermined. V lost 1 base to trimming and J lost 3 bases, with 4 bases between them. The CDR3 consists of 12 residues. The germline CDR1 and CDR2 sequences are SGHNT and YYREEE (reference sequence). The CDR3 sequence: CASSLPKETQYF. The CDR3 DNA follows: TGTGCCAGCAGCTTGCCCAAAGAGACCCAGTACTTC.

V gene TRBV6-5 combines with J gene TRBJ2-1; the match to TRBD1 covers 7 bases. The CDR3 runs 15 residues. The V and J ends lost 6 bases and 6 bases, in that order; junction bases with no gene match: 11. Germline V gene lookup returns CDR1 MNHEY and CDR2 SVGAGI. The DNA for the CDR3 is TGTGCCAGCAGATATACAGGGGACACTACCAATGAGCAGTTCTTC. Translating gives CASRYTGDTTNEQFF.

V is TRBV9 and J is TRBJ2-5; D not resolved. The V end was cut by 0 bases, the J end by 2 bases, with 8 bases between. The CDR3 runs 14 residues. Germline V lookup: CDR1 SGDLS, CDR2 YYNGEE. In nucleotides, the CDR3 is TGTGCCAGCAGCGTAGCGGAGAGGCAAGAGACCCAGTACTTC. This sequence encodes CASSVAERQETQYF.

The chain is built from TRBV20-1 and TRBJ1-5; 7 positions match TRBD1. This CDR3 has 15 residues. CDR1 is DFQATT, CDR2 SNEGSKA, per germline (reference sequence). Trimming cost V 3 bases and J 0 bases; bases outside gene matches: 5. CDR3 residues: CSASLGTDSNQPQHF. Here the CDR3 DNA reads TGCAGTGCTAGTCTCGGGACAGATAGCAATCAGCCCCAGCATTTT.

V is TRBV29-1 and J is TRBJ2-1; D gene unclear. V was clipped by 4 bases and J by 7 bases, with 8 bases between them. Germline CDR1 and CDR2: SQVTM and ANQGSEA. CDR3 length: 11 amino acids. The chain's CDR3 is CSVGMGNEQFF. Here the CDR3 DNA reads TGCAGCGTTGGTATGGGTAATGAGCAGTTCTTC.

This clone has a single count. This chain uses TRBV6-5 with TRBJ2-7; D might be TRBD1 (5 bases). This CDR3 has 15 amino acids. V lost 0 bases, J lost 5 bases, and 14 bases lay in between. Germline values: CDR1 MNHEY, CDR2 SVGAGI. In nucleotides, the CDR3 is TGTGCCAGCAGTTACTCCCAGGGTACTACGAACGAGCAGTACTTC. Protein: CASSYSQGTTNEQYF.